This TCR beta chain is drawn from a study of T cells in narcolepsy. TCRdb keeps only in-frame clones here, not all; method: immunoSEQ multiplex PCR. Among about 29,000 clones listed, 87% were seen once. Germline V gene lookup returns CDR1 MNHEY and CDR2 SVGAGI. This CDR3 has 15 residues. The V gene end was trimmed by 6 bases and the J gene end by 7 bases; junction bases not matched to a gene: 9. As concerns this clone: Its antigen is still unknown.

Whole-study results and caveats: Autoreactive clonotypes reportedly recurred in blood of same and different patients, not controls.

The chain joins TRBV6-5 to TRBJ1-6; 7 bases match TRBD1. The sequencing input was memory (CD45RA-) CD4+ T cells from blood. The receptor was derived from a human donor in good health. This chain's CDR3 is CASSPRQGKNSPLHF. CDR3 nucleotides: TGTGCCAGCAGCCCTCGACAGGGTAAAAATTCACCCCTCCACTTT.